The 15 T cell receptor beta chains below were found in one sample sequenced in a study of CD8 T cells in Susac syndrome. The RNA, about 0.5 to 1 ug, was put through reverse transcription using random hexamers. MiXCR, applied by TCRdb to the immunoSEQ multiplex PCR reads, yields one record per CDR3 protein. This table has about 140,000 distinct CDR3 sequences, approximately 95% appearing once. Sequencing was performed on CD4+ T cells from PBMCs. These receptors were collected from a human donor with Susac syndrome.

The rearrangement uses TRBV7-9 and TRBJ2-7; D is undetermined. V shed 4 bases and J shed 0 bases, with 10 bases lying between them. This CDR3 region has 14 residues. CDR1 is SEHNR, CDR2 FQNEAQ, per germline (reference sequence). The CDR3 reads CASSSTESSYEQYF. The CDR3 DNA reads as TGTGCCAGCAGCTCTACGGAGAGCTCCTACGAGCAGTACTTC.

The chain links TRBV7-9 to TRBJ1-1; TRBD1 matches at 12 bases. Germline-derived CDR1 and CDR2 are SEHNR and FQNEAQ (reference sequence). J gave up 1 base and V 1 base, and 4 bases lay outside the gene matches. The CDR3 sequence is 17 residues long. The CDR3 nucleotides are TGTGCCAGCAGCTTAGGGGACAGGGGGCGCCGGAACACTGAAGCTTTCTTT. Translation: CASSLGDRGRRNTEAFF.

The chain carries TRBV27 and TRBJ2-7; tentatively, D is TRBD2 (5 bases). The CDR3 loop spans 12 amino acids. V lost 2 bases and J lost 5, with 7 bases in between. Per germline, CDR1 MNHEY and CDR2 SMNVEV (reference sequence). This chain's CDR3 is CASSLVGDEQYF. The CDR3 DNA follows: TGTGCCAGCAGTTTAGTCGGGGACGAGCAGTACTTC.

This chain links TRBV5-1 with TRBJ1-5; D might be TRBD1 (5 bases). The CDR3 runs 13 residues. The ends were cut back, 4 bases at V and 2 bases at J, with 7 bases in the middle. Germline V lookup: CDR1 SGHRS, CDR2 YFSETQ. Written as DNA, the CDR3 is TGCGCCAGCAGCATACAGGGCAATCAGCCCCAGCATTTT. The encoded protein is CASSIQGNQPQHF. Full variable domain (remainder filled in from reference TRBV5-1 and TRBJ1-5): KAGVTQTPRYLIKTRGQQVTLSCSPISGHRSVSWYQQTPGQGLQFLFEYFSETQRNKGNFPGRFSGRQFSNSRSEMNVSTLELGDSALYLCASSIQGNQPQHFGDGTRLSIL.

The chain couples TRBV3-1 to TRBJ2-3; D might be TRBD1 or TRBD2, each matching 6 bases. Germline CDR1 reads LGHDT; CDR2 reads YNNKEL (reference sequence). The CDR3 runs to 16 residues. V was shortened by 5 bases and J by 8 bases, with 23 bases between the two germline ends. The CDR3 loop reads CASSTPRGTPVFTQYF. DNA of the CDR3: TGTGCCAGCAGCACGCCGCGCGGGACACCGGTGTTTACGCAGTATTTT.

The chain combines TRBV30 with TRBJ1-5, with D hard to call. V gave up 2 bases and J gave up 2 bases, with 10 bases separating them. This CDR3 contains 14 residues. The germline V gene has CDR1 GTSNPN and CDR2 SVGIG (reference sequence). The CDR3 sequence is CAWSRGNRNQPQHF. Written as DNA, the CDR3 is TGTGCCTGGAGTAGAGGGAACCGCAATCAGCCCCAGCATTTT.

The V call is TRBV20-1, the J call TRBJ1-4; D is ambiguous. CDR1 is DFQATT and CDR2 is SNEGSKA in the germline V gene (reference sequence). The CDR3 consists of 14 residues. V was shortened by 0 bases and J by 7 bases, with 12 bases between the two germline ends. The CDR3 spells CSARDFGSREKLFF. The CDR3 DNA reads TGCAGTGCTAGAGATTTTGGGTCTCGTGAAAAACTGTTTTTT.

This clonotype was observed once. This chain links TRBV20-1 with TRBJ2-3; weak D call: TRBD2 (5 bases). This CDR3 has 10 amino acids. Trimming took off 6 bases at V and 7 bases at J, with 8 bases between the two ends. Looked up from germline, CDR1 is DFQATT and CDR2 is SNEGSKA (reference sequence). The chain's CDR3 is CSAGVNTQYF. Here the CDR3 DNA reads TGCAGTGCCGGGGTAAATACGCAGTATTTT.

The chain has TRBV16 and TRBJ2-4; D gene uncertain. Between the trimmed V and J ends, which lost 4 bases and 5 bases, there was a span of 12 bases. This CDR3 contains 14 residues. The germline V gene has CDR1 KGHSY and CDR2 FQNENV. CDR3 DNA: TGTGCCAGCAGCCTGCTATCTCAGGAAAACATTCAGTACTTC. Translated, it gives CASSLLSQENIQYF.

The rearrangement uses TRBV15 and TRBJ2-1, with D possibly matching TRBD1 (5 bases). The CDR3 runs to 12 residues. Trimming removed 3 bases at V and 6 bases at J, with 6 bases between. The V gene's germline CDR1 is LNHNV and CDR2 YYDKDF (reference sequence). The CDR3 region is CATSRQGNEQFF. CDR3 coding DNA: TGTGCCACCAGCAGGCAGGGCAATGAGCAGTTCTTC.

The CDR3 nucleotides read TGTGCCAGTAGTATAAGGACAGGGAGTGAAGCTTTCTTT. It specifies CASSIRTGSEAFF. The chain uses TRBV19 and TRBJ1-1; 8 nucleotides line up with TRBD1. The CDR3 runs 13 residues. The trim removed 2 bases at V and 7 bases at J, leaving 3 bases unmatched. Germline V gives CDR1 LNHDA, CDR2 SQIVND (reference sequence).

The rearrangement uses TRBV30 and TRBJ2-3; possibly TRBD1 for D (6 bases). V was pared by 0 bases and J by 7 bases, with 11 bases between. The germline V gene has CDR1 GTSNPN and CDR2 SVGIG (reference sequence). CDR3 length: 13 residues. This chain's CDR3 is CAWSVQGLYTQYF. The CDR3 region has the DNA TGTGCCTGGAGTGTACAGGGCCTATATACGCAGTATTTT.

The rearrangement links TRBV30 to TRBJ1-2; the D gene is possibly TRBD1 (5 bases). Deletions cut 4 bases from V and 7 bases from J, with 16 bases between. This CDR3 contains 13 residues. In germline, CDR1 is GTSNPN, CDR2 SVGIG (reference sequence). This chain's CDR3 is CAWTGTADRGYTF. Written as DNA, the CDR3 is TGTGCCTGGACCGGGACCGCGGATCGTGGCTACACCTTC.

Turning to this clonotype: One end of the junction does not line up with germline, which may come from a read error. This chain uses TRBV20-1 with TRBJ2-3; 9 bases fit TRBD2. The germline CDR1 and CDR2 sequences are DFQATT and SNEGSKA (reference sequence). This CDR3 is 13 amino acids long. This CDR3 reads CSARGSGRDTQYF. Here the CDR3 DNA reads TGCAGTGCCAGAGGTAGCGGGAGAGATACGCAGTATTTT.

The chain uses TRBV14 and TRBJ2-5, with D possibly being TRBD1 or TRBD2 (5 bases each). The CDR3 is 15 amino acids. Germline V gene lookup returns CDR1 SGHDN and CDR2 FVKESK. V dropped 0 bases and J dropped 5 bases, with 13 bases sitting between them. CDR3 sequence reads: CASSQDGRGVETQYF. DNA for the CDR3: TGTGCCAGCAGCCAAGATGGGAGAGGGGTGGAGACCCAGTACTTC.